This TCR beta chain comes out of a study of T cells in Graves' hyperthyroidism and ophthalmopathy. Study-level points and caveats: Through a model of 13 V-J features, ophthalmopathy was separated from stable hyperthyroidism. Blood also held most thyroid clonotypes expanded beyond 0.001.

Stable Graves' hyperthyroidism meant no ophthalmopathy progression within 18 months. Exclusion followed for patients with uncontrolled infection, other autoimmune disease, pregnancy or lactation. V shed 4 bases and J shed 4 bases, with 13 bases lying between them. This CDR3 contains 14 residues. There are a few counts of this clonotype. Its antigen is unidentified. Because it lacks the conserved phenylalanine or tryptophan at the end, this CDR3 is likely a read error. Amplified TCR beta CDR3 regions derived from RNA transcripts. Using the HTBI primer set, a first-round RT-PCR was run on the TCR CDR3. TCRdb reprocessed the multiplex PCR reads with MiXCR, giving one entry per CDR3 protein. The table records about 400,000 distinct CDR3 sequences, around a quarter of them present only once.

Sequencing was done on a sample of blood. This rearrangement joins TRBV12-3 or TRBV12-4 to TRBJ1-1, with no clear D. The receptor comes from a middle-aged man with Graves' hyperthyroidism. The DNA for the CDR3 is TGTGCCAGCAGTTCCGCCTACAGTTTCACTGAAGCTTTCCTT. It yields the protein CASSSAYSFTEAFL.